Below, 29 T cell receptor beta chains from the same sample are listed, as sequenced in a study of T-cell memory formation after mild COVID-19. Via MiXCR, TCRdb re-called the 5' RACE reads, giving one row per CDR3 protein. This table holds about half a million distinct CDR3 sequences, 15% to 20% found once. Sequencing used PBMCs or a T cell subset sorted from them (not recorded which). All receptors derive from an adult woman who had mild COVID-19 (a few samples of this study predate the infection). Cell type and time point are not known.

This chain joins TRBV7-9 and TRBJ2-2, with TRBD2 identical over 8 bases. Germline V gene lookup returns CDR1 SEHNR and CDR2 FQNEAQ (reference sequence). This CDR3 is 18 amino acids long. The ends lost 5 bases at V and 1 base at J; junction bases unmatched: 12. The CDR3 bases are TGTGCCAGCAGCCAAACGTGGCGGGAGGCCTTGAACACCGGGGAGCTGTTTTTT. Translation gives CASSQTWREALNTGELFF.

J is TRBJ2-4 and V is TRBV25-1; tentatively, D is TRBD2 (5 bases). V lost 4 bases to trimming and J lost 9 bases, with 16 bases between them. This CDR3 is built from 14 residues. Germline assignment: CDR1 MGHDK and CDR2 SYGVNS. CDR3 sequence (DNA): TGTGCCAGCAGTGCCGCCGGGGAGACCCGCATTCAGTACTTC. The encoded protein is CASSAAGETRIQYF.

There are a few counts of this clonotype. The V and J genes are TRBV18 and TRBJ1-2, with D unresolved. Germline V lookup: CDR1 KGHSH, CDR2 LQKENI. The CDR3 is 14 residues long. Trimming shortened V by 0 bases and J by 6 bases, and 11 bases separated the two germline ends. The CDR3 spells CASSPPGSLDGYTF. The CDR3 nucleotides read TGTGCCAGCTCACCACCGGGCAGCTTGGATGGCTACACCTTC. Full variable domain (rest looked up from reference TRBV18 and TRBJ1-2): NAGVMQNPRHLVRRRGQEARLRCSPMKGHSHVYWYRQLPEEGLKFMVYLQKENIIDESGMPKERFSAEFPKEGPSILRIQQVVRGDSAAYFCASSPPGSLDGYTFGSGTRLTVV.

CDR3 in amino acids: CASSLVGPVANYGYTF. The CDR3 DNA sequence: TGCGCCAGCAGCTTGGTGGGACCAGTAGCTAACTATGGCTACACCTTC. The chain recombines TRBV5-1 with TRBJ1-2, with D perhaps matching TRBD1 (5 bases). The CDR3 consists of 16 residues. V was pared by 0 bases and J by 0 bases, with 12 bases between. The germline V gene has CDR1 SGHRS and CDR2 YFSETQ.

This clonotype was counted between two and nine times. V gene TRBV5-5 combines with J gene TRBJ1-1; D uncertain. Germline loops: CDR1 SGHKS, CDR2 YYEKEE (reference sequence). The CDR3 covers 13 residues. The V end lost 0 bases, the J end lost 3 bases, and 6 bases lay between the germline ends. CDR3 protein: CASSLDSDTEAFF. CDR3 coding DNA: TGTGCCAGCAGCTTGGATAGTGACACTGAAGCTTTCTTT.

At least ten counts were recorded for this clonotype. The chain links TRBV5-1 to TRBJ1-1, with D possibly TRBD1 on 5 matching bases. The CDR3 is 13 residues long. Germline CDR1 and CDR2: SGHRS and YFSETQ. V shed 0 bases and J shed 4 bases, with 7 bases lying between them. The DNA for the CDR3 is TGCGCCAGCAGCTTGGGAGGGGCCACTGAAGCTTTCTTT. This sequence encodes CASSLGGATEAFF.

There are a few counts of this clonotype. V gene TRBV6-5 combines with J gene TRBJ1-5; 8 positions agree with TRBD1. Germline V lookup: CDR1 MNHEY, CDR2 SVGAGI. The CDR3 length is 16 residues. V was clipped by 3 bases and J by 11 bases; unmatched bases: 15. CDR3 protein: CASSYFTRTGKLAQHF. The CDR3 bases are TGTGCCAGCAGTTATTTCACTAGGACAGGGAAACTGGCCCAGCATTTT.

This CDR3 is CASSQDSGSGGPTDTQYF. In DNA form, the CDR3 reads TGCGCCAGCAGCCAAGATTCAGGGTCCGGGGGACCCACAGATACGCAGTATTTT. V is TRBV4-1 and J is TRBJ2-3; possibly TRBD2 for D (6 bases). This CDR3 spans 18 amino acids. V was shortened by 0 bases and J by 2 bases, with 18 bases between the two germline ends. Germline V gene lookup returns CDR1 MGHRA and CDR2 YSYEKL.

The V call is TRBV5-1, the J call TRBJ1-1; 7 bases match TRBD1. Germline CDR1 SGHRS, CDR2 YFSETQ. There are 12 residues in the CDR3. The CDR3 sequence is CGRGVANTEAFF. Written as DNA, the CDR3 is TGCGGCAGGGGGGTCGCGAACACTGAAGCTTTCTTT.

This sequence joins TRBV5-6 and TRBJ2-1; TRBD2 matches at 12 bases. The ends lost 4 bases at V and 1 base at J; junction bases unmatched: 9. The CDR3 has 18 residues. Germline-derived CDR1 and CDR2 are SGHDT and YYEEEE. The CDR3 here is CASSKTSGSISSYNEQFF. The CDR3 DNA reads as TGTGCCAGCAGCAAGACTAGCGGGAGTATCAGTTCCTACAATGAGCAGTTCTTC.

This clonotype appeared a few times. The chain joins TRBV29-1 to TRBJ1-1; perhaps TRBD1 as D (5 bases). V was clipped by 1 base and J by 1 base, with 7 bases between them. Germline V gene sequence: CDR1 SQVTM, CDR2 ANQGSEA. This CDR3 comprises 13 residues. CDR3 protein: CSVEVQGNTEAFF. Here the CDR3 DNA reads TGCAGCGTTGAAGTCCAGGGGAACACTGAAGCTTTCTTT.

The sample holds many counts of this clonotype. The rearrangement links TRBV3-1 to TRBJ2-3, with no clear D. V was clipped by 0 bases and J by 0 bases, with 13 bases between them. Germline lookup yields CDR1 LGHDT and CDR2 YNNKEL (reference sequence). CDR3 length: 17 residues. DNA for the CDR3: TGTGCCAGCAGCCAAGAACCGCCACGCCTTAGCACAGATACGCAGTATTTT. It specifies CASSQEPPRLSTDTQYF.

This chain links TRBV24-1 with TRBJ2-1; D is unclear. V was clipped by 2 bases and J by 6 bases, with 10 bases between them. The CDR3 runs to 14 residues. From germline, CDR1 is KGHDR and CDR2 SFDVKD. The CDR3 DNA sequence: TGTGCCACCAGTGATTACGAAACGGCCAATGAGCAGTTCTTC. Its protein product is CATSDYETANEQFF.

This clonotype was observed a handful of times. The chain joins TRBV18 to TRBJ2-7; TRBD1 matches 7 bases. Trimming at V came to 3 bases and at J to 6 bases, leaving 20 bases not matched to a gene. The CDR3 consists of 18 residues. Looked up from germline, CDR1 is KGHSH and CDR2 is LQKENI. The CDR3 here is CASSPAFRTGFFGGEQYF. The CDR3 nucleotides read TGTGCCAGCTCACCGGCTTTCCGGACAGGTTTCTTTGGAGGCGAGCAGTACTTC.

V is TRBV5-8 and J is TRBJ1-5, with D perhaps TRBD1 (5 bases). Trimming cost V 0 bases and J 3 bases, with 10 bases left between them. The CDR3 runs 15 residues. Germline V gene sequence: CDR1 SGHTS, CDR2 YDEGEE. CDR3 in DNA: TGTGCCAGCAGCTTGGGACAGCGCGTCAATCAGCCCCAGCATTTT. Its protein is CASSLGQRVNQPQHF.

V gene TRBV19 combines with J gene TRBJ2-1; no reliable D call. Germline CDR1 LNHDA, CDR2 SQIVND (reference sequence). There are 17 residues in the CDR3. Trimming removed 6 bases from V and 6 bases from J, with 24 bases in between. The CDR3, as DNA: TGTGCCAGTAGCCACCCGGCGGACCCCTATGTCGGCAATGAGCAGTTCTTC. Translating it yields CASSHPADPYVGNEQFF.

At least ten counts were recorded for this clonotype. V and J are TRBV5-6 and TRBJ2-2; D is unclear. The V end lost 4 bases, the J end lost 8 bases, and 9 bases lay between the germline ends. The germline CDR1 and CDR2 sequences are SGHDT and YYEEEE. This CDR3 comprises 12 residues. Written as DNA, the CDR3 is TGTGCCAGCAGCCCTGGCCAAGGGGAGCTGTTTTTT. Translating gives CASSPGQGELFF.

CDR3 sequence: CASSQESPPGQGAVGELFF. The DNA of the CDR3 is TGTGCCAGCAGCCAAGAATCCCCCCCGGGACAGGGGGCGGTCGGGGAGCTGTTTTTT. The chain combines TRBV3-1 with TRBJ2-2, with TRBD1 matching 12 bases. The junction had 12 bases not matched to a gene; V was cut back by 0 bases and J by 7 bases. CDR3 length: 19 residues. Germline V gene lookup returns CDR1 LGHDT and CDR2 YNNKEL (reference sequence).

The CDR3 DNA reads as TGTGCCAGCAGCTTACCATTTCGGACAGGTCTCCTGTCTGAAAAACTGTTTTTT. Translation: CASSLPFRTGLLSEKLFF. This chain links TRBV7-9 with TRBJ1-4, with 7 positions matching TRBD1. There are 18 residues in the CDR3. V gave up 2 bases and J gave up 7 bases; unmatched junction bases: 16. The germline CDR1 and CDR2 sequences are SEHNR and FQNEAQ (reference sequence).

In its sample, this clonotype was seen a few times. The chain carries TRBV6-2 or TRBV6-3 and TRBJ2-1, with 8 nucleotides matching TRBD2. Germline V gene sequence: CDR1 MNHEY, CDR2 SVGEGT. After removal of 7 bases from V and 6 bases from J, the junction contained 11 bases not matched to a gene. The CDR3 is made up of 15 amino acids. CDR3 in DNA: TGTGCCAGCACCGTAGCGGGACTTAGATCCAATGAGCAGTTCTTC. This translates into CASTVAGLRSNEQFF.

The sample holds many counts of this clonotype. The J gene is TRBJ1-3, the V gene TRBV12-3 or TRBV12-4; tentative D call: TRBD1 (5 bases). CDR3 length equals 13 residues. Trimming took 5 bases from V and 0 from J, leaving 5 bases between them. CDR3 coding DNA: TGTGCCAGCAGTCAGGGCTCTGGAAACACCATATATTTT. As protein: CASSQGSGNTIYF.

The chain combines TRBV20-1 with TRBJ2-7, with 10 bases aligning to TRBD2. Germline loops: CDR1 DFQATT, CDR2 SNEGSKA (reference sequence). The CDR3 sequence is 15 residues long. V lost 6 bases and J lost 4; bases outside the gene matches: 12. The CDR3, as DNA: TGCAGTGCCAAGAAGAGCGGGAGGGCCCGGTACGAGCAGTACTTC. Encoded protein: CSAKKSGRARYEQYF.

The chain recombines TRBV20-1 with TRBJ1-1, with D possibly TRBD1 on 6 matching bases. The V end lost 2 bases, the J end lost 3 bases, and 13 bases lay between the germline ends. The germline CDR1 and CDR2 sequences are DFQATT and SNEGSKA (reference sequence). This CDR3 is built from 14 residues. The CDR3, as DNA: TGCAGTGCTAGAACGGGGGGCGCGGACACTGAAGCTTTCTTT. This translates into CSARTGGADTEAFF.

The J gene is TRBJ2-2, the V gene TRBV9; D is ambiguous. Germline values: CDR1 SGDLS, CDR2 YYNGEE. The V end was cut by 0 bases, the J end by 2 bases, with 5 bases between. This CDR3 region has 14 residues. The CDR3 reads CASSVGKNTGELFF. CDR3 in DNA: TGTGCCAGCAGCGTAGGTAAAAACACCGGGGAGCTGTTTTTT.

This clonotype has more than one count but fewer than ten. The chain combines TRBV7-2 with TRBJ2-1; TRBD1 matches at 9 bases. V gave up 5 bases and J gave up 9 bases; unmatched junction bases: 8. The CDR3 length is 14 residues. Germline V gene sequence: CDR1 SGHTA, CDR2 FQGNSA. CDR3 coding DNA: TGTGCCAGCAGCCCGACAGGGGGTCATGTTGAGCAGTTCTTC. Its protein product is CASSPTGGHVEQFF.

This clonotype showed up just a few times. The chain combines TRBV14 with TRBJ2-4; 9 bases line up with TRBD2. Germline CDR1 and CDR2: SGHDN and FVKESK. This CDR3 has 14 residues. V lost 3 bases, J lost 10 bases, and 7 bases stayed unmatched. The CDR3, as DNA: TGTGCCAGCAGCCAGGCGGGGGGGAGTAGAATTCAGTACTTC. It is translated as CASSQAGGSRIQYF. The full variable domain, completed using reference TRBV14 and TRBJ2-4, is EAGVTQFPSHSVIEKGQTVTLRCDPISGHDNLYWYRRVMGKEIKFLLHFVKESKQDESGMPNNRFLAERTGGTYSTLKVQPAELEDSGVYFCASSQAGGSRIQYFGAGTRLSVL.

The chain joins TRBV5-1 to TRBJ2-6; 7 bases match TRBD2. J gave up 4 bases and V 3 bases, and 7 bases lay outside the gene matches. This CDR3 is built from 16 residues. The germline gives CDR1 SGHRS, CDR2 YFSETQ. CDR3 loop: CASSWEGFSGANVLTF. In DNA, the CDR3 is TGCGCCAGCAGCTGGGAGGGGTTCTCGGGGGCCAACGTCCTGACTTTC. Using reference TRBV5-1 and TRBJ2-6 for the parts outside the CDR3, the full variable domain is KAGVTQTPRYLIKTRGQQVTLSCSPISGHRSVSWYQQTPGQGLQFLFEYFSETQRNKGNFPGRFSGRQFSNSRSEMNVSTLELGDSALYLCASSWEGFSGANVLTFGAGSRLTVL.

This clonotype was counted between two and nine times. The chain combines TRBV5-4 with TRBJ2-1, with TRBD2 identical over 9 bases. Germline loops: CDR1 SGHNT, CDR2 YYREEE (reference sequence). V trimming: 5 bases; J trimming: 5 bases; junction bases outside the gene matches: 8. The CDR3 runs 15 residues. CDR3 amino acids: CASRPTSGKHNEQFF. The CDR3 bases are TGTGCCAGCAGACCGACTAGCGGAAAACACAATGAGCAGTTCTTC.

This chain connects TRBV30 to TRBJ2-7; the D gene is possibly TRBD1 (6 bases). The CDR3 has 14 amino acids. The germline V gene encodes CDR1 GTSNPN and CDR2 SVGIG (reference sequence). The V gene lost 0 bases and the J gene lost 4 bases, with 13 bases spanning the gap. Written as DNA, the CDR3 is TGTGCCTGGAGTGTACCCGGACAGTATTACGAGCAGTACTTC. Encoded protein: CAWSVPGQYYEQYF.